This is a list of T cell receptor beta chains from one sample in a study of T cells after yellow fever vaccination. TCRdb analysed the 5' RACE reads with MiXCR anew, one entry per CDR3 protein. Of around 300,000 distinct CDR3 sequences in the sample, approximately 4% are singletons; the top ten hold roughly 24%. Here the sequenced sample was PBMCs, taken 5 days after the yellow fever booster vaccination. These receptors all stem from a man aged 18 to 30 who received the YFV17D yellow fever vaccine. CDR3s include the opening cysteine and the closing phenylalanine or tryptophan. The D gene is left open where the match is weak. A row's size may be missing; if present it is once, few, many or a size class.

V gene	D gene	clone size	J gene	CDR3 protein	CDR3 DNA
TRBV4-1	-	few	TRBJ1-6	CASSQVDMGFLSYNSPLHF	TGCGCCAGCAGCCAAGTCGACATGGGGTTTCTATCCTATAATTCACCCCTCCACTTT
TRBV28	-	few	TRBJ2-3	CASSFGGPETDTQYF	TGTGCCAGCAGTTTCGGGGGGCCAGAAACAGATACGCAGTATTTT
TRBV5-5	-	few	TRBJ1-4	CASSPTQVGELFF	TGTGCCAGCAGCCCCACGCAGGTGGGGGAACTGTTTTTT
TRBV9	TRBD1	few	TRBJ1-5	CASSGGPQGAVGPQHF	TGTGCCAGCAGCGGAGGCCCGCAGGGGGCGGTCGGGCCCCAGCATTTT
TRBV4-2	-	few	TRBJ2-4	CASSPEGGTKNIQYF	TGTGCCAGCAGCCCTGAGGGGGGGACCAAAAACATTCAGTACTTC
TRBV29-1	-	few	TRBJ2-3	CSVVGVSADTQYF	TGCAGCGTGGTCGGGGTGAGCGCAGATACGCAGTATTTT
TRBV20-1	-	many	TRBJ2-3	CSAAFSGSTDTQYF	TGCAGTGCCGCTTTCAGTGGAAGCACAGATACGCAGTATTTT
TRBV4-1	TRBD1	-	TRBJ1-5	CASSQGPWTGATGGAQPQHF	TGCGCCAGCAGCCAAGGTCCGTGGACAGGGGCGACGGGGGGGGCTCAGCCCCAGCATTTT
TRBV4-2	-	-	TRBJ1-2	CASSQDLVALKANYGYTF	TGTGCCAGCAGCCAAGATCTGGTGGCTCTTAAAGCTAACTATGGCTACACCTTC
TRBV28	-	-	TRBJ2-1	CATRGGEPYNEQFF	TGTGCCACCAGAGGTGGGGAGCCCTACAATGAGCAGTTCTTC
TRBV20-1	-	-	TRBJ2-2	CSAESGTHPWGELFF	TGCAGTGCGGAGTCCGGGACACACCCCTGGGGGGAGCTGTTTTTT
TRBV6-2/TRBV6-3	-	many	TRBJ2-5	CASTTHRVQYF	TGTGCCAGCACCACCCACAGGGTTCAGTACTTC
TRBV5-1	-	-	TRBJ2-5	CASWNRADPSGWETQYF	TGCGCCAGCTGGAACCGGGCGGACCCCTCTGGGTGGGAGACCCAGTACTTC
TRBV27	-	-	TRBJ2-3	CASSFYLEPDTQYF	TGTGCCAGCAGTTTTTACTTGGAGCCAGATACGCAGTATTTT
TRBV4-3	-	many	TRBJ1-1	CASSQDWSRGRTEAFF	TGCGCCAGCAGCCAAGATTGGAGCAGGGGAAGGACTGAAGCTTTCTTT